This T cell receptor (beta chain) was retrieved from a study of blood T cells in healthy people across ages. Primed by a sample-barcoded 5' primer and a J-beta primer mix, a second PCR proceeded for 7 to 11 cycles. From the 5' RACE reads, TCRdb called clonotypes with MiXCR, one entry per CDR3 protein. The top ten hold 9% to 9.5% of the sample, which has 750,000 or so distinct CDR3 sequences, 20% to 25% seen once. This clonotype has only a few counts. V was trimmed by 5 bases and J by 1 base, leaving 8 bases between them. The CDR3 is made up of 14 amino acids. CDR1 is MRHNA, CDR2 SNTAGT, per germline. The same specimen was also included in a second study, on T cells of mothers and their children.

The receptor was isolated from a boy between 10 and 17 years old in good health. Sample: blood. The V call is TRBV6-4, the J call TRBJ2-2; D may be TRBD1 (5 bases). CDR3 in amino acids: CASSRTMNTGELFF. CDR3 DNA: TGTGCCAGCAGTCGGACAATGAACACCGGGGAGCTGTTTTTT.